This T cell receptor beta chain comes out of a study of blood T cell repertoires in COVID-19. On the study more broadly: PBMCs, B-cell-depleted T cells, or T cells provided the cDNA or gDNA that made up the material.

The protocol was immunoSEQ multiplex PCR, while the TCRdb copy is restricted to in-frame clones and leaves out a portion. The table records about 36,000 clones, around 70% of them present only once. CDR1 MDHEN and CDR2 SYDVKM come from the germline V gene. The CDR3 contains 13 residues. Trimming removed 6 bases from V and 8 bases from J; junction bases left unmatched: 8. Sequencing used peripheral blood. The chain uses TRBV28 and TRBJ1-2; 8 bases align to TRBD1. The TCR comes from a man between 65 and 85 years old with COVID-19, enrolled during active disease. The CDR3 DNA reads TGTGCCAGCAGACCACAGGGGGATGGGGGCTACACCTTC. This sequence encodes CASRPQGDGGYTF.